This T cell receptor beta chain stems from a study of cytomegalovirus exposure and HLA in healthy donors. General study points: In a later analysis, parvovirus B19, influenza, CMV and Epstein-Barr virus appeared linked to several top co-occurrence clusters. In a later analysis, TCR beta V- and J-gene trimming showed a link to a missense DCLRE1C variant.

Germline values: CDR1 SQVTM, CDR2 ANQGSEA. The CDR3 is made up of 13 amino acids. About this clone: Antigen: not known. Germline is not matched at one junction end, which may reflect a read error.

PCR was performed using 60 Vbeta and 13 Jbeta primers. Clones were sequenced by immunoSEQ multiplex PCR, and TCRdb holds only the in-frame ones, with some missing. The sample records about 160,000 clones, about 80% being singletons. Sequencing input: PBMCs. The genes are TRBV29-1 and TRBJ1-5; D unresolved. The receptor comes from a female donor in good health and CMV-seronegative. CDR3 nucleotides: TGCAGCGTTGGGGCACCTACAACTCAGCCCCGGCATTTT. Translated: CSVGAPTTQPRHF.